The rows below give T cell receptor beta chains drawn from one sample of a study of cytomegalovirus exposure and HLA in healthy donors. The method was immunoSEQ multiplex PCR; TCRdb's version includes in-frame clones alone and lacks a portion of them. The sample has some 120,000 clones, 81% seen once; the top ten hold less than 2.5%. Sequenced input: PBMCs. All receptors come from a woman aged 35 to 49 in good health and CMV-seronegative. CDR3s leave out the opening cysteine and the closing phenylalanine or tryptophan. A D gene is named only where the DNA matches it firmly. Expanded clones are given a class, and other clones once, few, many or no size at all.

d_gene	v_gene	abundance	j_gene	CDR3aa
TRBD1	TRBV15	.	TRBJ2-7	ATSLQKGTGRYEQY
TRBD1	TRBV6-1	.	TRBJ2-1	ASSGDRGLYNEQF
TRBD2	TRBV4-1	.	TRBJ2-1	ASSNPRTSGSYNEQF
.	TRBV25-1	once	TRBJ1-2	ASFLRGYT
.	TRBV30	.	TRBJ1-1	ARIDMNTEAF
.	TRBV27	.	TRBJ1-6	ASSSGASYNSPLH
.	TRBV11-2	.	TRBJ1-1	ASSLEGRGDTEAF
.	TRBV6-5	.	TRBJ2-5	ASSWRGTQY
TRBD1	TRBV6-5	.	TRBJ1-5	ASSRDRGGNQPQH
TRBD2	TRBV6-1	few	TRBJ2-3	ASSEARTSGVTDTQY
TRBD1	TRBV27	.	TRBJ2-7	ASSPEPGTGILEQY
TRBD1	TRBV5-1	.	TRBJ2-1	ASSSTGVGIDEQF
.	TRBV21-1	.	TRBJ2-7	ASRRRSSVASGRASYEQY
TRBD1	TRBV19	.	TRBJ1-2	ASSIYGRGPNYGYT
.	TRBV19	.	TRBJ1-1	ASSRRDTMNTEAF
.	TRBV5-1	.	TRBJ2-3	ASSSGSTDTQY
.	TRBV7-9	.	TRBJ2-5	ASSLLLDPGQETQY
TRBD1	TRBV30	.	TRBJ1-3	AWSAGDRGDTIY
TRBD2	TRBV11-2	.	TRBJ2-7	ASTAGGVYEQY
TRBD2	TRBV7-9	once	TRBJ2-1	ASSSLSGGAVSYNEQF
.	TRBV21-1	.	TRBJ1-2	ASSKLDGGFLYGYT
TRBD1	TRBV15	few	TRBJ2-7	ATSRDLGDRAYEQY
.	TRBV5-1	.	TRBJ1-1	ASRREGGNTEAF
TRBD1	TRBV6-5	.	TRBJ1-2	ASSHGQDPNYGYT
TRBD1	TRBV6-6	few	TRBJ2-2	ASTSDRAYTGELF
.	TRBV4-2	.	TRBJ1-2	ASSRRDNRVYT